Listed below are T cell receptor beta chains from one sample, sequenced in a study of identical twins. TCRdb passed the 5' RACE reads through MiXCR, listing each CDR3 protein once. The sample shows under 350,000 distinct CDR3 sequences, 8.5% to 9.5% of them seen only once. The same specimen was also included in a second study, on yellow fever vaccine responses in identical twins.

Source material: CD8+ T cells sorted from blood. All receptors come from a woman under 30 in good health. CDR3s include the opening cysteine and the closing phenylalanine or tryptophan. A D gene is named only where the DNA matches it firmly. Size values are once, few and many counts, or a class for expanded clones, and some rows have none.

TRBV2	TRBJ2-3	.	21	TRBD2	CASGTVIPGLAGGPGTDTQYF	TGTGCCAGCGGGACAGTGATACCGGGACTAGCGGGAGGGCCTGGCACAGATACGCAGTATTTT
TRBV12-3/TRBV12-4	TRBJ2-2	many	13	.	CASSSSGPGELFF	TGTGCCAGCAGTTCATCCGGACCCGGGGAGCTGTTTTTT
TRBV12-3/TRBV12-4	TRBJ2-7	many	13	.	CASSSVSSYEQYF	TGTGCCAGCAGCTCGGTATCGTCCTACGAGCAGTACTTC
TRBV29-1	TRBJ2-1	.	14	TRBD2	CSAELGDYYNEQFF	TGCAGCGCCGAATTGGGGGACTACTACAATGAGCAGTTCTTC
TRBV4-3	TRBJ2-1	many	13	.	CASSQDSGNEQFF	TGCGCCAGCAGCCAAGATTCTGGGAATGAGCAGTTCTTC
TRBV21-1	TRBJ1-2	many	14	.	CASRPDRPRHGYTF	TGTGCCAGCAGACCCGACAGGCCACGACATGGCTACACCTTC
TRBV5-5	TRBJ2-1	many	16	TRBD1	CASSLTGATPGDEQFF	TGTGCCAGCAGCTTAACAGGGGCCACCCCAGGGGATGAGCAGTTCTTC
TRBV28	TRBJ2-1	many	16	TRBD2	CASFVAGGPTYNEQFF	TGTGCCAGCTTTGTAGCGGGAGGGCCGACCTACAATGAGCAGTTCTTC
TRBV9	TRBJ2-1	few	14	.	CASSVGDTYNEQFF	TGTGCCAGCAGCGTGGGGGACACCTACAATGAGCAGTTCTTC
TRBV4-2	TRBJ2-1	few	20	TRBD2	CASSQVSGTSGISSYNEQFF	TGTGCCAGCAGCCAGGTATCCGGGACTAGCGGTATTAGCTCCTACAATGAGCAGTTCTTC
TRBV27	TRBJ2-1	.	15	.	CASSLRESSYNEQFF	TGTGCCAGCAGTTTACGGGAAAGCTCCTACAATGAGCAGTTCTTC
TRBV29-1	TRBJ2-7	few	14	.	CSVGWGALDYEQYF	TGCAGCGTTGGGTGGGGGGCTCTTGACTACGAGCAGTACTTC
TRBV7-4	TRBJ2-7	.	21	TRBD2	CASSLAVDRRVGTSGRYEQYF	TGTGCCAGCAGCTTAGCGGTTGACAGAAGAGTGGGGACTAGCGGGCGCTACGAGCAGTACTTC
TRBV9	TRBJ2-7	few	15	.	CASSSEDSSSYEQYF	TGTGCCAGCAGCTCAGAGGACAGCAGCTCCTACGAGCAGTACTTC
TRBV20-1	TRBJ1-5	few	10	.	CSARDQPQHF	TGCAGTGCTAGAGATCAGCCCCAGCATTTT
TRBV5-4	TRBJ2-3	.	15	.	CASSFPWRDGDTQYF	TGTGCCAGCAGCTTCCCTTGGCGAGACGGGGATACGCAGTATTTT
TRBV11-2	TRBJ2-1	.	13	TRBD2	CASSLGTSVEQFF	TGTGCCAGCAGCTTAGGGACTAGCGTTGAGCAGTTCTTC
TRBV30	TRBJ2-4	few	14	.	CAWSVLQAKNIQYF	TGTGCCTGGAGTGTACTCCAAGCCAAAAACATTCAGTACTTC
TRBV4-1	TRBJ2-1	many	13	.	CASSQEGINEQFF	TGCGCCAGCAGCCAAGAAGGCATTAATGAGCAGTTCTTC
TRBV7-9	TRBJ2-1	.	15	.	CASRQGAGIYNEQFF	TGTGCCAGCAGACAAGGGGCGGGCATCTACAATGAGCAGTTCTTC
TRBV6-1	TRBJ1-3	few	13	TRBD1	CASSTGDGNTIYF	TGTGCCAGCAGTACAGGGGACGGAAACACCATATATTTT
TRBV5-1	TRBJ2-5	.	15	.	CASRNRDKLQETQYF	TGCGCCAGCAGAAACCGGGACAAATTACAAGAGACCCAGTACTTC
TRBV29-1	TRBJ2-1	.	16	TRBD2	CSVEGLTSGGYNEQFF	TGCAGCGTTGAAGGCCTGACTAGCGGGGGGTACAATGAGCAGTTCTTC
TRBV20-1	TRBJ2-7	many	15	.	CSATLGSGLGDEQYF	TGCAGTGCTACACTCGGGAGCGGCTTGGGGGACGAGCAGTACTTC
TRBV10-3	TRBJ1-5	.	13	.	CAISEVGDQPQHF	TGTGCCATCAGCGAAGTCGGAGATCAGCCCCAGCATTTT
TRBV12-3/TRBV12-4	TRBJ1-4	many	13	TRBD1	CASSDRGVGKLFF	TGTGCCAGCAGTGACAGGGGCGTCGGAAAACTGTTTTTT
TRBV14	TRBJ2-5	once	17	TRBD2	CASSQDPASGPQETQYF	TGTGCCAGCAGCCAAGATCCGGCTAGCGGACCCCAAGAGACCCAGTACTTC
TRBV15	TRBJ2-7	few	17	.	CATSREVAGAQGYEQYF	TGTGCCACCAGCAGAGAAGTGGCGGGGGCTCAGGGCTACGAGCAGTACTTC
TRBV5-1	TRBJ2-1	many	16	.	CASSGPKGLDYNEQFF	TGCGCCAGCAGCGGGCCTAAGGGGCTGGACTACAATGAGCAGTTCTTC
TRBV7-9	TRBJ1-3	.	14	.	CASSWGSAGNTIYF	TGTGCCAGCAGCTGGGGATCGGCTGGAAACACCATATATTTT
TRBV6-5	TRBJ1-1	many	13	.	CASSYGRDTEAFF	TGTGCCAGCAGTTATGGCAGGGACACTGAAGCTTTCTTT
TRBV20-1	TRBJ2-7	few	17	TRBD2	CCAREFSSGMSAYEQYF	TGCTGTGCTAGAGAGTTTTCTAGCGGGATGTCGGCCTACGAGCAGTACTTC
TRBV7-3	TRBJ2-2	many	14	TRBD2	CASAGLAGTGELFF	TGTGCCAGCGCGGGACTAGCGGGGACCGGGGAGCTGTTTTTT
TRBV4-3	TRBJ2-1	many	14	.	CASSQEYSYGEQFF	TGCGCCAGCAGCCAAGAATATTCGTACGGTGAGCAGTTCTTC
TRBV2	TRBJ2-5	few	12	.	CASRDLKETQYF	TGTGCCAGCAGAGATCTGAAAGAGACCCAGTACTTC
TRBV2	TRBJ2-7	many	14	.	CASSERGSAYEQYF	TGTGCCAGCAGTGAAAGGGGATCGGCCTACGAGCAGTACTTC
TRBV6-2/TRBV6-3	TRBJ2-1	few	15	TRBD1	CASSRWEGGHNEQFF	TGTGCCAGCAGTCGCTGGGAAGGGGGCCACAATGAGCAGTTCTTC
TRBV4-1	TRBJ2-3	many	17	TRBD1	CASSQDRPGGNTDTQYF	TGCGCCAGCAGCCAAGATAGGCCAGGGGGCAACACAGATACGCAGTATTTT
TRBV20-1	TRBJ2-1	.	15	.	CSRGQGLGSYNEQFF	TGCAGTAGGGGCCAGGGACTGGGCTCCTACAATGAGCAGTTCTTC
TRBV7-2	TRBJ2-4	many	18	TRBD2	CASSLPLAGGSFGNIQYF	TGTGCCAGCAGCTTACCACTAGCGGGAGGATCTTTCGGAAACATTCAGTACTTC
TRBV7-8	TRBJ2-5	many	17	TRBD1	CASSFELPGQTQETQYF	TGTGCCAGCAGCTTCGAATTGCCGGGACAGACACAAGAGACCCAGTACTTC
TRBV7-6	TRBJ1-3	.	12	.	CASSGVEDTIYF	TGTGCCAGCAGCGGTGTAGAGGACACCATATATTTT
TRBV6-1	TRBJ2-7	few	14	.	CASMPTPNLYEQYF	TGTGCCAGCATGCCTACTCCAAACCTCTACGAGCAGTACTTC
TRBV7-9	TRBJ2-1	few	11	.	CASSPREEQFF	TGTGCCAGCAGCCCTCGAGAGGAGCAGTTCTTC
TRBV5-1	TRBJ2-7	.	15	TRBD2	CASSLVGTRSYEQYF	TGCGCCAGCAGCTTGGTGGGGACTAGATCCTACGAGCAGTACTTC
TRBV11-2	TRBJ2-1	.	16	TRBD2	CASSLDHPAGANEQFF	TGTGCCAGCAGCTTAGATCATCCAGCGGGAGCGAATGAGCAGTTCTTC
TRBV7-2	TRBJ2-3	few	16	.	CASSPDSSVLRDTQYF	TGTGCCAGCAGCCCCGACTCTAGCGTCCTCCGGGATACGCAGTATTTT
TRBV27	TRBJ2-1	.	16	TRBD2	CASSPILAGAYNEQFF	TGTGCCAGCAGTCCCATCCTAGCGGGAGCCTACAATGAGCAGTTCTTC